The sequence of this TCR beta chain was determined in a study of breast tumors, draining lymph nodes, adjacent tissues. Study results and limitations: Luminal-like breast cancer showed significantly higher tumor–nontumor repertoire similarity than basal-like. Most tumor T cells seemingly derive from lymph node, then expand in tumor.

TCRdb passed the multiplex PCR reads through MiXCR, listing each CDR3 protein once. The sample contains 130,000 or so distinct CDR3 sequences, less than 35% of which appear only once. Breast cancer patients provided tissue from their axillary draining lymph nodes. The V segment lost 4 bases and the J segment 6 bases; nucleotides outside the gene matches: 14. CDR3 length equals 17 residues. Germline loops: CDR1 SGHNT, CDR2 YENEEA. Concerning this clonotype: Antigen unknown. A much bigger clone sits one base away, suggesting this may be a read error.

This chain links TRBV11-3 with TRBJ2-1, with 8 bases lining up with TRBD1. Sequencing was performed on axillary lymph node tissue. This TCR was sampled from a female donor with breast cancer. Some clones in this sample may be carry-over from other donors' samples. The CDR3 spells CASSSPGQAVRANEQFF. The CDR3 nucleotides are TGTGCCAGCAGCTCACCGGGACAGGCGGTAAGGGCCAATGAGCAGTTCTTC.